Listed below are T cell receptor beta chains from one sample, sequenced in a study of blood T cell repertoires in COVID-19. Data came from immunoSEQ multiplex PCR; TCRdb stores just in-frame clones and leaves some out. The sample has approximately 300,000 clones, 92% seen once. Sequences were obtained from PBMCs or T cells enriched from blood (not recorded which). The origin of the receptors is a woman in her twenties or thirties who had recovered from COVID-19. The CDR3 runs from the conserved cysteine through the conserved F or W. A D gene is named only where the DNA matches it firmly. Size tells how often a clone was seen (once, few, many) or the class of an expanded clone, and some rows leave it out.

v_call: TRBV10-3
d_call: NA
j_call: TRBJ1-3
clone_size: NA
cdr3_aa: CATQPSGRSGNTIYF

v_call: TRBV18
d_call: NA
j_call: TRBJ2-7
clone_size: NA
cdr3_aa: CASSPMTDSYEQYF

v_call: TRBV28
d_call: TRBD2
j_call: TRBJ2-2
clone_size: NA
cdr3_aa: CASTPTSAGELFF

v_call: TRBV19
d_call: TRBD1
j_call: TRBJ1-5
clone_size: NA
cdr3_aa: CASSWRTGGNQPQHF

v_call: TRBV9
d_call: TRBD1
j_call: TRBJ1-5
clone_size: NA
cdr3_aa: CASSVGDRGPFNQPQHF

v_call: TRBV15
d_call: TRBD1
j_call: TRBJ1-3
clone_size: NA
cdr3_aa: CATSRDRGPGNTIYF

v_call: TRBV5-1
d_call: TRBD1
j_call: TRBJ1-4
clone_size: once
cdr3_aa: CASSRGTGNEKLFF

v_call: TRBV18
d_call: NA
j_call: TRBJ2-2
clone_size: NA
cdr3_aa: CASSPPGRTGELFF

v_call: TRBV12-5
d_call: TRBD1
j_call: TRBJ1-2
clone_size: NA
cdr3_aa: CASGLVQGGAGGYTF

v_call: TRBV5-4
d_call: TRBD2
j_call: TRBJ2-2
clone_size: NA
cdr3_aa: CASSPGLAGAGELFF

v_call: TRBV28
d_call: NA
j_call: TRBJ1-2
clone_size: NA
cdr3_aa: CASSSSGEANYGYTF

v_call: TRBV7-9
d_call: TRBD2
j_call: TRBJ2-3
clone_size: NA
cdr3_aa: CASSFRLAGVDTQYF

v_call: TRBV23-1
d_call: TRBD1
j_call: TRBJ1-5
clone_size: NA
cdr3_aa: CASEVQGATCQPQHF

v_call: TRBV30
d_call: NA
j_call: TRBJ1-2
clone_size: NA
cdr3_aa: CAWKQQGSGGYTF

v_call: TRBV19
d_call: TRBD2
j_call: TRBJ2-1
clone_size: NA
cdr3_aa: CASSRQHVNPGLAKDSEQFF

v_call: TRBV18
d_call: TRBD1
j_call: TRBJ1-1
clone_size: NA
cdr3_aa: CASSQTGETEAFF

v_call: TRBV4-3
d_call: TRBD1
j_call: TRBJ1-4
clone_size: NA
cdr3_aa: CASSLLPPGTAPSNEKLFF

v_call: TRBV28
d_call: TRBD2
j_call: TRBJ2-7
clone_size: once
cdr3_aa: CASSLAGGPYEQYF

v_call: TRBV7-6
d_call: TRBD2
j_call: TRBJ2-1
clone_size: NA
cdr3_aa: CASSLRVLAGAHEQFF

v_call: TRBV5-8
d_call: NA
j_call: TRBJ1-2
clone_size: NA
cdr3_aa: CASSRGQKNGYTF

v_call: TRBV10-3
d_call: NA
j_call: TRBJ2-7
clone_size: NA
cdr3_aa: CATRQEYEQYF

v_call: TRBV5-1
d_call: TRBD2
j_call: TRBJ2-3
clone_size: NA
cdr3_aa: CASSRGTSGSTDTQYF

v_call: TRBV18
d_call: NA
j_call: TRBJ1-2
clone_size: NA
cdr3_aa: CASSPVAGANYGYTF

v_call: TRBV12-3/TRBV12-4
d_call: NA
j_call: TRBJ1-1
clone_size: NA
cdr3_aa: CASSLTWATEAFF

v_call: TRBV7-2
d_call: TRBD1
j_call: TRBJ2-7
clone_size: NA
cdr3_aa: CASSQYPSRQGYEQYF

v_call: TRBV4-2
d_call: TRBD2
j_call: TRBJ2-5
clone_size: NA
cdr3_aa: CASSPTSGGQETQYF

v_call: TRBV11-3
d_call: TRBD1
j_call: TRBJ1-2
clone_size: NA
cdr3_aa: CASSLEPGQVFTGGYTF

v_call: TRBV11-2
d_call: NA
j_call: TRBJ2-7
clone_size: NA
cdr3_aa: CASSLFDGLVFEQYF

v_call: TRBV11-1
d_call: TRBD2
j_call: TRBJ2-1
clone_size: NA
cdr3_aa: CASSSSGGTNEQFF

v_call: TRBV9
d_call: NA
j_call: TRBJ1-1
clone_size: few
cdr3_aa: CASSVGRGVMNTEAFF

v_call: TRBV28
d_call: TRBD1
j_call: TRBJ1-5
clone_size: few
cdr3_aa: CASSSSTGTGNQPQHF

v_call: TRBV25-1
d_call: NA
j_call: TRBJ1-4
clone_size: NA
cdr3_aa: CASSEYSTASSEKLFF

v_call: TRBV7-2
d_call: TRBD1
j_call: TRBJ2-7
clone_size: NA
cdr3_aa: CASSTSGGPSYEQYF

v_call: TRBV19
d_call: TRBD2
j_call: TRBJ2-5
clone_size: NA
cdr3_aa: CASRRTSGSWETQYF

v_call: TRBV15
d_call: NA
j_call: TRBJ2-7
clone_size: NA
cdr3_aa: CATSRDEAGGQGAMEQYF

v_call: TRBV28
d_call: TRBD2
j_call: TRBJ2-7
clone_size: NA
cdr3_aa: CASSPGTSGYEQYF

v_call: TRBV27
d_call: TRBD2
j_call: TRBJ2-7
clone_size: NA
cdr3_aa: CASTPSGRFQVQYF

v_call: TRBV4-1
d_call: TRBD1
j_call: TRBJ1-6
clone_size: NA
cdr3_aa: CASSQPGQGNSPLHF

v_call: TRBV7-2
d_call: TRBD1
j_call: TRBJ1-2
clone_size: NA
cdr3_aa: CASSRGGTESNYGYTF

v_call: TRBV27
d_call: NA
j_call: TRBJ2-5
clone_size: NA
cdr3_aa: CASSIAYQETQYF

v_call: TRBV2
d_call: NA
j_call: TRBJ1-2
clone_size: NA
cdr3_aa: CASSEALAASGYTF

v_call: TRBV7-3
d_call: TRBD2
j_call: TRBJ2-2
clone_size: NA
cdr3_aa: CASKLAATTGELFF

v_call: TRBV28
d_call: NA
j_call: TRBJ1-1
clone_size: NA
cdr3_aa: CASSHGSYTEAFF

v_call: TRBV3-1/TRBV3-2
d_call: NA
j_call: TRBJ1-4
clone_size: NA
cdr3_aa: CASSQDCGSNEKLFF

v_call: TRBV19
d_call: NA
j_call: TRBJ1-5
clone_size: NA
cdr3_aa: CASSIVGGSNNQPQHF

v_call: TRBV27
d_call: NA
j_call: TRBJ2-7
clone_size: NA
cdr3_aa: CASRLQGLPYEQYF

v_call: TRBV4-1
d_call: NA
j_call: TRBJ2-1
clone_size: NA
cdr3_aa: CASSQDGGGSSYNEQFF

v_call: TRBV28
d_call: TRBD1
j_call: TRBJ1-4
clone_size: once
cdr3_aa: CASSQVGQGADAEKLFF

v_call: TRBV10-1
d_call: TRBD2
j_call: TRBJ2-3
clone_size: NA
cdr3_aa: CASGPGGGTDTQYF

v_call: TRBV19
d_call: TRBD1
j_call: TRBJ1-1
clone_size: NA
cdr3_aa: CASRGAGGNTEAFF

v_call: TRBV4-1
d_call: TRBD2
j_call: TRBJ2-3
clone_size: NA
cdr3_aa: CASSQDYTSGGTDTQYF

v_call: TRBV18
d_call: TRBD1
j_call: TRBJ2-3
clone_size: NA
cdr3_aa: CASSPLVGTGGDNTQYF

v_call: TRBV28
d_call: NA
j_call: TRBJ1-5
clone_size: once
cdr3_aa: CASSFEPLGRTVNQPQHF